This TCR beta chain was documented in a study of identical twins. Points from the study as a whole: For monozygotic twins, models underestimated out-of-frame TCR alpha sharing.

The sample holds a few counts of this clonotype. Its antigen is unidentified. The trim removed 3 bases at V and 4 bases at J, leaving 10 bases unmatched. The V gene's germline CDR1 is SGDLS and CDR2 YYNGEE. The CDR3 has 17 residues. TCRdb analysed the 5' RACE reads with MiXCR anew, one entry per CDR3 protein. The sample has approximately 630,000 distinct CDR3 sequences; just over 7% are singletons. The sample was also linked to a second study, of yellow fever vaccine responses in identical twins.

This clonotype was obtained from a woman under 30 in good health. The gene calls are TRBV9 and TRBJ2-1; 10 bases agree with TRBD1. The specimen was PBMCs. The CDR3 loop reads CASSAIADRGGYNEQFF. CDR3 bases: TGTGCCAGCAGCGCCATAGCGGACAGGGGGGGATACAATGAGCAGTTCTTC.